This entry lists 2 T cell receptor beta chains sequenced from one sample in a study of cytomegalovirus exposure and HLA in healthy donors (dated by TCRdb to about 2017). The library was produced with the immunoSEQ multiplex PCR assay. The multiplex PCR relied on a mix of 60 forward primers for TCR Vbeta segments and 13 reverse primers for TCR Jbeta segments. As stored in TCRdb, this immuneACCESS dataset retains in-frame rearrangements with V and J assigned. A fraction of the clones does not appear; measured against another copy, unresolved V genes explain less than half of the discrepancy, and the remainder lacks a known reason. Across this sample there are about 150,000 clones, with around four fifths seen only once. The ten largest account for less than 4% of the sample. Material for sequencing was PBMCs. These receptors originate from a male donor in good health and CMV-seronegative.

The chain joins TRBV5-1 to TRBJ1-1, with TRBD1 identical over 9 bases. The CDR3 totals 14 residues. J lost 5 bases, V lost 4 bases, and 6 bases had no gene match. CDR1 is SGHRS, CDR2 YFSETQ, per germline. For the CDR3, the DNA is TGCGCCAGCAGCGTCGGACAGGGGTTTACTGAAGCTTTCTTT. Translated, it gives CASSVGQGFTEAFF.

The chain links TRBV5-1 to TRBJ2-5; 8 bases line up with TRBD2. The J call may be faulty, since TRBJ2-7 better matches the DNA end. Germline assignment: CDR1 SGHRS and CDR2 YFSETQ. The CDR3 contains 16 residues. CDR3 sequence (DNA): TGCGCCAGCAGCTTATGGAGCGGGGGTACTACCTACGAGCAGTACTTC. This gives the protein CASSLWSGGTTYEQYF.